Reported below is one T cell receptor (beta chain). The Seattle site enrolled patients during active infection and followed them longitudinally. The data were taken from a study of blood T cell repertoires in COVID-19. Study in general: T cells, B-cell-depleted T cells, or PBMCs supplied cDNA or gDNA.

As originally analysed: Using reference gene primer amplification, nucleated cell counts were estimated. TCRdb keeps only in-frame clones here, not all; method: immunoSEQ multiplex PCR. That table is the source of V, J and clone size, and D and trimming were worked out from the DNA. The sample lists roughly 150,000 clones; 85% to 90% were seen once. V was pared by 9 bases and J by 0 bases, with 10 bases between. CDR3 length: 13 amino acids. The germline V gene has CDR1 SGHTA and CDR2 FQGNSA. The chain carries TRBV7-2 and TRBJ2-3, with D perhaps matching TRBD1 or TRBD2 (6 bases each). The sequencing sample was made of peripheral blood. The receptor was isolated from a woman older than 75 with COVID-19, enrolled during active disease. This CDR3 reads CASSGQSTDTQYF. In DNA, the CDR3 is TGTGCCAGTAGCGGACAGAGCACAGATACGCAGTATTTT.